This T cell receptor beta chain was recovered during a study of liver allograft versus peripheral blood T cells. Study-wide context: Comparative analysis was performed on T cell receptor repertoires from transplanted livers and from recipients' peripheral blood.

The CDR3 has 12 residues. Trimming took 6 bases from V and 0 from J, leaving 6 bases between them. Germline-derived CDR1 and CDR2 are DFQATT and SNEGSKA (reference sequence). TCRdb re-called the reads through MiXCR, storing one row per CDR3 protein. Of thousands of distinct CDR3 sequences listed, about 20% were seen once; the top ten hold approximately 4.1%. Within the sample, this clonotype is medium-sized. Its specificity is unknown. Broader study findings: In liver allografts, T cell receptor repertoires reportedly differed from the repertoires found in peripheral blood.

The chain has TRBV20-1 and TRBJ1-3; D is possibly TRBD1 (5 bases). The sequence derives from a human patient who had a liver transplant. Some T cells may possibly be graft donor cells. The CDR3 region has the DNA TGCAGTGCCGGGACCTCTGGAAACACCATATATTTT. It is translated as CSAGTSGNTIYF.